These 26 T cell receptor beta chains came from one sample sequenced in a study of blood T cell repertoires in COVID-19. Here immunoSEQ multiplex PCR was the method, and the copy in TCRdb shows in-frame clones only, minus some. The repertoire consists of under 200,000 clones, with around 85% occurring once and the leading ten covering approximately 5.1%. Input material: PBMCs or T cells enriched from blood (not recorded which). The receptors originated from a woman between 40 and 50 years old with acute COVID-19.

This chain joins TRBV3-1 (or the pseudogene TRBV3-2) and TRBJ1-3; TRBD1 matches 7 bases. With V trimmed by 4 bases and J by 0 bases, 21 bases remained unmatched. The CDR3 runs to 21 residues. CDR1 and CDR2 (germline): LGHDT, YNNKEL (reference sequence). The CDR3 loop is CASSPRKSGTASLASGNTIYF. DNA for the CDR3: TGTGCCAGCAGCCCCCGAAAGTCCGGGACAGCATCTCTGGCCTCTGGAAACACCATATATTTT.

CDR3 loop: CASRFGQGLYNEQFF. The CDR3 region has the DNA TGTGCCAGCAGGTTCGGACAGGGATTATACAATGAGCAGTTCTTC. The chain is built from TRBV5-5 and TRBJ2-1; 8 bases are a match to TRBD1. V was clipped by 5 bases and J by 4 bases; unmatched bases: 8. From germline, CDR1 is SGHKS and CDR2 YYEKEE (reference sequence). The CDR3 spans 15 residues.

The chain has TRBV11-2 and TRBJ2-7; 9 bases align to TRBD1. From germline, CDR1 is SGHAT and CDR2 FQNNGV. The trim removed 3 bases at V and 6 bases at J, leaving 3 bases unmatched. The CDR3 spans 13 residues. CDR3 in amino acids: CASSLDRGGEQYF. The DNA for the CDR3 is TGTGCCAGCAGCTTGGACAGGGGTGGCGAGCAGTACTTC. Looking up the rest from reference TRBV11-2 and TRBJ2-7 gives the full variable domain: EAGVAQSPRYKIIEKRQSVAFWCNPISGHATLYWYQQILGQGPKLLIQFQNNGVVDDSQLPKDRFSAERLKGVDSTLKIQPAKLEDSAVYLCASSLDRGGEQYFGPGTRLTVT.

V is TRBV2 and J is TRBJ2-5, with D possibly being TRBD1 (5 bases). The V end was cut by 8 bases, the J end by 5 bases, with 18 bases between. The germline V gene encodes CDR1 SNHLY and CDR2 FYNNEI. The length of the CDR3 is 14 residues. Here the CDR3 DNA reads TGTGCCAGCGGTGGCCTCCAGGGCGCGGAGACCCAGTACTTC. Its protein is CASGGLQGAETQYF.

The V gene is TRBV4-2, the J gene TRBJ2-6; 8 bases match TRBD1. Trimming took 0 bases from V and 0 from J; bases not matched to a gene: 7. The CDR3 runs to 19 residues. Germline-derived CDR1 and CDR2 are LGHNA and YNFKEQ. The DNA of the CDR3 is TGTGCCAGCAGCCAAGACCCGACAGGGGCGCTCTCTGGGGCCAACGTCCTGACTTTC. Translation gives CASSQDPTGALSGANVLTF.

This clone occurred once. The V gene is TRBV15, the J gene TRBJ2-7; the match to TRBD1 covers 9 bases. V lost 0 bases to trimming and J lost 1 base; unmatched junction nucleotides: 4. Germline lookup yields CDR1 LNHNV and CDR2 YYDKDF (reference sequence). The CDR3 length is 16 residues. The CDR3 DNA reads TGTGCCACCAGCAGAGATTTGGGACAGGGATCCTACGAGCAGTACTTC. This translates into CATSRDLGQGSYEQYF.

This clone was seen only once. CDR3 in DNA: TGCGCCAGCAGTGGGCGGGAGACGGGCGGGGAGCTGTTTTTT. This translates into CASSGRETGGELFF. The chain recombines TRBV10-2 with TRBJ2-2, with TRBD2 matching over 7 bases. The CDR3 runs to 14 residues. Germline-derived CDR1 and CDR2 are WSHSY and SAAADI. With V trimmed by 4 bases and J by 7 bases, 6 bases remained unmatched.

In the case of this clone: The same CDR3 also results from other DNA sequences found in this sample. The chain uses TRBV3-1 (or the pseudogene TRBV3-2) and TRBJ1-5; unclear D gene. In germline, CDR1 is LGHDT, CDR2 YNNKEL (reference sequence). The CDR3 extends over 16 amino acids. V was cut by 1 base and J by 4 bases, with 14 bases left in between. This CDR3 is CASSQGGGLGNQPQHF. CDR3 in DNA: TGTGCCAGCAGCCAAGGAGGAGGGTTGGGAAATCAGCCCCAGCATTTT.

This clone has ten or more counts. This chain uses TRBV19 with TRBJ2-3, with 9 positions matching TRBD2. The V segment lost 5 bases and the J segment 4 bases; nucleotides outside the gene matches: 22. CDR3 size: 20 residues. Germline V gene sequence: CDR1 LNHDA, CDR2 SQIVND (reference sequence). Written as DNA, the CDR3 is TGTGCCAGTAGTTCCGCTCTTACCGGGACTAGCACTCCCTGGGCAGATACGCAGTATTTT. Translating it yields CASSSALTGTSTPWADTQYF.

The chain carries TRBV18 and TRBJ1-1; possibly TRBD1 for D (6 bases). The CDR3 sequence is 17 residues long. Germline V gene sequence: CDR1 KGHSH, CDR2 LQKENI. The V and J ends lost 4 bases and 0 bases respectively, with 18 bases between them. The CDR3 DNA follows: TGTGCCAGCTCACAATATTCGGGGGGCACCTTGAACACTGAAGCTTTCTTT. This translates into CASSQYSGGTLNTEAFF.

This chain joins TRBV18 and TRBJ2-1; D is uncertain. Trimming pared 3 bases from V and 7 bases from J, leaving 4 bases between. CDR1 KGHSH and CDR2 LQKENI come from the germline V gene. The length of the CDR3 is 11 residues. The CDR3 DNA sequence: TGTGCCAGCTCACCCGGGAATGAGCAGTTCTTC. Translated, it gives CASSPGNEQFF.

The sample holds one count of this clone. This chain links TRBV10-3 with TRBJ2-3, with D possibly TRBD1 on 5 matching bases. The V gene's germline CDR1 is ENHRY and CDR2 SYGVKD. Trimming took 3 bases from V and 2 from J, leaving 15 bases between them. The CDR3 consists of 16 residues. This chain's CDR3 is CAISDQTELYTDTQYF. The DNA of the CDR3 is TGTGCCATCAGTGATCAGACAGAACTCTACACAGATACGCAGTATTTT.

In DNA, the CDR3 is TGTGCCAGCAGCCCGACAGGGGAAGAGACCCAGTACTTC. It codes for CASSPTGEETQYF. The chain recombines TRBV7-9 with TRBJ2-5; 8 nucleotides line up with TRBD1. In germline, CDR1 is SEHNR, CDR2 FQNEAQ (reference sequence). The CDR3 is made up of 13 amino acids. The junction had 2 bases not matched to a gene; V was cut back by 5 bases and J by 3 bases. Full variable domain (remainder filled in from reference TRBV7-9 and TRBJ2-5): DTGVSQNPRHKITKRGQNVTFRCDPISEHNRLYWYRQTLGQGPEFLTYFQNEAQLEKSRLLSDRFSAERPKGSFSTLEIQRTEQGDSAMYLCASSPTGEETQYFGPGTRLLVL.

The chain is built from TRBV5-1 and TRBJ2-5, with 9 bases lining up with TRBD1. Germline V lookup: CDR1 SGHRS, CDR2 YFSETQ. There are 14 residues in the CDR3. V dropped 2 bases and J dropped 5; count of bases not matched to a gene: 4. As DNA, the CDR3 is TGCGCCAGCAGCTTCCGGACAGGGGAGGAGACCCAGTACTTC. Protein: CASSFRTGEETQYF.

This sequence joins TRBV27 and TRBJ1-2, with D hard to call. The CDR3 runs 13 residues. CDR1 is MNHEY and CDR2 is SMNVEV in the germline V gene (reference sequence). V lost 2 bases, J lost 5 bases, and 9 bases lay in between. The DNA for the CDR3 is TGTGCCAGCAGTTTACGGGAGGATTATGGCTACACCTTC. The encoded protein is CASSLREDYGYTF.

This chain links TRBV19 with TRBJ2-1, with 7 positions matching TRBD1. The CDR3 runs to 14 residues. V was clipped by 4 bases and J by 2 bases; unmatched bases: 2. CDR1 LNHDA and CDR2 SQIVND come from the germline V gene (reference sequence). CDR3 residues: CASSRQGAYNEQFF. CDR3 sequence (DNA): TGTGCCAGTAGTAGGCAGGGGGCCTACAATGAGCAGTTCTTC.

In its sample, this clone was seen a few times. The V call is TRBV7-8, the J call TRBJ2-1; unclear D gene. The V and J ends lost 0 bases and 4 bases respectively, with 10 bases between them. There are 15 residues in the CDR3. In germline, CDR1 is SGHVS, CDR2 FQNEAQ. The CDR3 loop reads CASSLASAAYNEQFF. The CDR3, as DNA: TGTGCCAGCAGCTTAGCGTCTGCAGCGTACAATGAGCAGTTCTTC.

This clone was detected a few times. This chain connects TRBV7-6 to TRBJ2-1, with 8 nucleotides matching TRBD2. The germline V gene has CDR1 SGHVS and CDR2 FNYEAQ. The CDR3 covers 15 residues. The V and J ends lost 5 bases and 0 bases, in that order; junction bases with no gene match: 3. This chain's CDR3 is CASSLGLVSYNEQFF. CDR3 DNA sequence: TGTGCCAGCAGCCTGGGACTAGTCTCCTACAATGAGCAGTTCTTC. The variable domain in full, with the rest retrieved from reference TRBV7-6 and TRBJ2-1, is GAGVSQSPRYKVTKRGQDVALRCDPISGHVSLYWYRQALGQGPEFLTYFNYEAQQDKSGLPNDRFSAERPEGSISTLTIQRTEQRDSAMYRCASSLGLVSYNEQFFGPGTRLTVL.

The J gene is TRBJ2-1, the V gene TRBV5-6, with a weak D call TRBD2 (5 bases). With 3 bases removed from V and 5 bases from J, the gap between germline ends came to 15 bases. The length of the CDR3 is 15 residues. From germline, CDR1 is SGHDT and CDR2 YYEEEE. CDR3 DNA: TGTGCCAGCAGCTCAGTCGGGAAGCTAAACAATGAGCAGTTCTTC. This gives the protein CASSSVGKLNNEQFF.

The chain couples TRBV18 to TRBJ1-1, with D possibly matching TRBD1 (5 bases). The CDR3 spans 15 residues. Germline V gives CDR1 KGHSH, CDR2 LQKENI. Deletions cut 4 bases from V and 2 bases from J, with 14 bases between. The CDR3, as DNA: TGTGCCAGCTCACAGGGAAGGCAGGGTAACACTGAAGCTTTCTTT. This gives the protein CASSQGRQGNTEAFF.

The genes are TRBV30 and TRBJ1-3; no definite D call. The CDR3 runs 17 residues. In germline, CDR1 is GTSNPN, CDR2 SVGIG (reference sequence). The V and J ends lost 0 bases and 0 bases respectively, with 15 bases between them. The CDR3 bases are TGTGCCTGGAGTGTACGAGGTGCAGTTAACTCTGGAAACACCATATATTTT. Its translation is CAWSVRGAVNSGNTIYF. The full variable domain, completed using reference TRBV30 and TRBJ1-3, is SQTIHQWPATLVQPVGSPLSLECTVEGTSNPNLYWYRQAAGRGLQLLFYSVGIGQISSEVPQNLSASRPQDRQFILSSKKLLLSDSGFYLCAWSVRGAVNSGNTIYFGEGSWLTVV.

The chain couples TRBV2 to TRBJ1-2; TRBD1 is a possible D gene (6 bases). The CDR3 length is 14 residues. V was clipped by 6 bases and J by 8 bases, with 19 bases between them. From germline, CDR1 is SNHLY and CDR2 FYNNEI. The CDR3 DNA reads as TGTGCCAGCAGCCCCGGAGGGGGGGTCGGCGGCTACACCTTC. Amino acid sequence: CASSPGGGVGGYTF.

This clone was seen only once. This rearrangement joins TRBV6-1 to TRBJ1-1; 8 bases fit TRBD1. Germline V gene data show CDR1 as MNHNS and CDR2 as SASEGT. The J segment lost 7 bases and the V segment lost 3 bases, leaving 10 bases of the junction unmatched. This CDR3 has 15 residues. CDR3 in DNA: TGTGCCAGCAGTGATGGAGGCGGGACAGGAATTGAAGCTTTCTTT. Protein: CASSDGGGTGIEAFF.

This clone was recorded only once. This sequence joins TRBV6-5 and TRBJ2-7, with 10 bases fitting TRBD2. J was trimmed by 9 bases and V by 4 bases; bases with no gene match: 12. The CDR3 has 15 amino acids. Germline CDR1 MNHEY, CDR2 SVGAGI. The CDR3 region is CASSSTSGVLGVQYF. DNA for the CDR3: TGTGCCAGCAGTTCCACTAGCGGGGTCCTTGGGGTGCAGTACTTC.

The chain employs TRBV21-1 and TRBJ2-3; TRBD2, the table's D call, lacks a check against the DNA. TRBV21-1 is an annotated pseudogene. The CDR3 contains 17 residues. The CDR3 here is CASSKGRSRRRTDTQYF. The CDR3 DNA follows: TGTGCCAGCAGCAAAGGTAGGTCTAGAAGACGCACAGATACGCAGTATTTT.

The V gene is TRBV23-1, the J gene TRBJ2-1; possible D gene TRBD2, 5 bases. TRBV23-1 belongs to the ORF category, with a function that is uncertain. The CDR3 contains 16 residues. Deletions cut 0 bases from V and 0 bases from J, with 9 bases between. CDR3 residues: CASSQSSGSSYNEQFF. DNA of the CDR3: TGCGCCAGCAGTCAATCTAGTGGGAGCTCCTACAATGAGCAGTTCTTC.